A selection of T cell receptor beta chains follows, all from one sample in a study of CD8 T cells in ankylosing spondylitis. From the 5' RACE reads, TCRdb called clonotypes with MiXCR, one entry per CDR3 protein. The sample holds some 85,000 distinct CDR3 sequences, more than 8.5% seen once. The sample taken for sequencing was blood, either unsorted or a sorted T cell fraction (not recorded which). These receptors were collected from a male donor with ankylosing spondylitis. Both conserved end residues are part of each CDR3. A D gene is named only where the DNA matches it firmly. The size of a clone is reported for some rows only, either as once, few or many, or as a class for expanded clones.

NA	many	TRBV4-1	TRBJ2-5	CASSQTAGGKETQYF	TGCGCCAGCAGCCAAACAGCAGGGGGGAAAGAGACCCAGTACTTC
NA	many	TRBV20-1	TRBJ1-2	CSASREENLSGYTF	TGCAGTGCTAGTAGAGAGGAGAATTTGAGTGGCTACACCTTC
NA	many	TRBV27	TRBJ2-3	CASSLTGSTDTQYF	TGTGCCAGCAGTTTGACAGGCTCTACAGATACGCAGTATTTT
NA	many	TRBV12-3/TRBV12-4	TRBJ2-1	CASSLILSSYNEQFF	TGTGCCAGCAGTTTGATTCTGAGCTCCTACAATGAGCAGTTCTTC
NA	NA	TRBV11-1	TRBJ2-1	CASSGEGPHYNEQFF	TGTGCCAGCAGCGGAGAGGGACCCCATTACAATGAGCAGTTCTTC
NA	few	TRBV6-1	TRBJ2-2	CASSPLRGTGELFF	TGTGCCAGCAGTCCCCTCCGTGGGACCGGGGAGCTGTTTTTT
NA	NA	TRBV12-3/TRBV12-4	TRBJ2-7	CASSPPRGESYEQYF	TGTGCCAGCAGTCCGCCCAGGGGAGAATCCTACGAGCAGTACTTC
TRBD1	many	TRBV25-1	TRBJ1-1	CASSRGQGIGTEAFF	TGTGCCAGCAGTCGGGGACAGGGAATTGGAACTGAAGCTTTCTTT
NA	few	TRBV3-1	TRBJ1-5	CASSPVLGANQPQHF	TGTGCCAGCAGCCCCGTTTTAGGGGCAAATCAGCCCCAGCATTTT
NA	many	TRBV30	TRBJ2-1	CAWLSKQISYNEQFF	TGTGCCTGGCTGTCAAAACAAATCTCCTACAATGAGCAGTTCTTC
TRBD2	few	TRBV7-8	TRBJ2-1	CASSLAPLTSGSGNEQFF	TGTGCCAGCAGCTTAGCTCCTCTGACTAGCGGGAGTGGAAATGAGCAGTTCTTC
NA	NA	TRBV13	TRBJ1-1	CASRGGGMNTEAFF	TGTGCCAGCAGGGGAGGAGGAATGAACACTGAAGCTTTCTTT
NA	many	TRBV3-1	TRBJ2-3	CASTSRASVADTQYF	TGTGCCAGCACCTCCCGGGCTAGCGTGGCAGATACGCAGTATTTT
NA	few	TRBV6-5	TRBJ2-1	CASSYQGNEQFF	TGTGCCAGCAGTTACCAGGGGAATGAGCAGTTCTTC
NA	NA	TRBV6-1	TRBJ2-1	CASSTLQGGNEQFF	TGTGCCAGCAGTACATTACAGGGGGGGAATGAGCAGTTCTTC
TRBD2	NA	TRBV19	TRBJ2-3	CASSILAGGPTDTQYF	TGTGCCAGTAGTATACTAGCGGGAGGGCCTACAGATACGCAGTATTTT
NA	NA	TRBV10-3	TRBJ1-2	CAILETGLGYTF	TGTGCCATCTTAGAGACAGGTCTTGGCTACACCTTC
NA	many	TRBV20-1	TRBJ2-1	CSASWSEQFF	TGCAGTGCTAGTTGGTCTGAGCAGTTCTTC
NA	NA	TRBV18	TRBJ1-2	CASSPRGQGYGYTF	TGTGCCAGCTCACCTCGCGGCCAGGGCTATGGCTACACCTTC
TRBD2	few	TRBV28	TRBJ2-5	CASTPNLGLAGVQETQYF	TGTGCCAGCACCCCGAACCTCGGACTAGCGGGAGTCCAAGAGACCCAGTACTTC
NA	NA	TRBV7-9	TRBJ1-1	CASSPNGVAFF	TGTGCCAGCAGCCCCAACGGTGTGGCTTTCTTT
NA	many	TRBV4-2	TRBJ1-2	CASSQAYDGYTF	TGTGCCAGCAGCCAAGCGTACGATGGCTACACCTTC
TRBD1	NA	TRBV29-1	TRBJ1-1	CSVEDWTGVTEAFF	TGCAGCGTTGAAGATTGGACAGGGGTGACTGAAGCTTTCTTT
NA	many	TRBV27	TRBJ1-5	CASSKTGRGNQPQHF	TGTGCCAGCAGTAAAACAGGGAGGGGGAATCAGCCCCAGCATTTT
TRBD2	NA	TRBV11-2	TRBJ2-1	CASSPAASGSNEQFF	TGTGCCAGCAGCCCAGCTGCTAGCGGGAGTAATGAGCAGTTCTTC
NA	many	TRBV27	TRBJ2-1	CASSIVAELYNEQFF	TGTGCCAGCAGTATCGTAGCGGAACTCTACAATGAGCAGTTCTTC
NA	few	TRBV19	TRBJ1-5	CASSISGDSNQPQHF	TGTGCCAGTAGTATTTCAGGGGATAGCAATCAGCCCCAGCATTTT
TRBD1	many	TRBV24-1	TRBJ2-2	CATSAPGTGFSGELFF	TGTGCCACCAGTGCCCCCGGGACAGGGTTTTCCGGGGAGCTGTTTTTT
TRBD2	few	TRBV24-1	TRBJ2-5	CATSDPQREGRETQYF	TGTGCCACCAGTGATCCCCAGCGGGAGGGCCGCGAGACCCAGTACTTC
TRBD1	many	TRBV3-1	TRBJ1-5	CASSQDGQGNQPQHF	TGTGCCAGCAGCCAAGATGGACAGGGAAATCAGCCCCAGCATTTT
TRBD1	many	TRBV14	TRBJ2-3	CASSPYGQGPAVDTQYF	TGTGCCAGCAGCCCCTACGGACAGGGGCCCGCGGTAGATACGCAGTATTTT
NA	few	TRBV14	TRBJ2-3	CASSQATDTQYF	TGTGCCAGCAGCCAAGCCACAGATACGCAGTATTTT
NA	NA	TRBV2	TRBJ2-4	CASSEEGRAKNIQYF	TGTGCCAGCAGTGAGGAGGGGCGGGCCAAAAACATTCAGTACTTC
TRBD1	few	TRBV4-2	TRBJ1-2	CASSQDLGQGYGYTF	TGTGCCAGCAGCCAAGATTTGGGACAGGGGTATGGCTACACCTTC
NA	NA	TRBV12-3/TRBV12-4	TRBJ2-2	CASNRGGELFF	TGTGCCAGCAATCGAGGCGGGGAGCTGTTTTTT
TRBD2	NA	TRBV12-3/TRBV12-4	TRBJ2-1	CASSGLAGDDVSYNEQFF	TGTGCCAGCAGCGGACTAGCGGGAGATGATGTCTCCTACAATGAGCAGTTCTTC
NA	NA	TRBV5-6	TRBJ1-1	CASSFSTGMSTEAFF	TGTGCCAGCAGCTTCTCGACAGGAATGAGCACTGAAGCTTTCTTT
NA	NA	TRBV4-1	TRBJ1-4	CASSHSRGGVNEKLFF	TGCGCCAGCAGCCACTCTCGGGGGGGCGTTAATGAAAAACTGTTTTTT
TRBD2	NA	TRBV20-1	TRBJ2-7	CSARPLAGEHYEQYF	TGCAGTGCTAGACCACTGGCGGGAGAACACTACGAGCAGTACTTC
TRBD2	NA	TRBV24-1	TRBJ2-5	CATSPLAGEVETQYF	TGTGCCACCAGTCCCCTAGCGGGAGAAGTAGAGACCCAGTACTTC
NA	NA	TRBV27	TRBJ2-7	CASSQARIYEQYF	TGTGCCAGCAGTCAAGCTCGTATCTACGAGCAGTACTTC
NA	NA	TRBV12-3/TRBV12-4	TRBJ1-1	CASSFGGPNTEAFF	TGTGCCAGCAGTTTTGGGGGGCCGAACACTGAAGCTTTCTTT
NA	few	TRBV9	TRBJ2-3	CASSVEAGHQTDTQYF	TGTGCCAGCAGCGTAGAAGCGGGACATCAAACAGATACGCAGTATTTT
NA	many	TRBV7-9	TRBJ2-2	CASSSPLGTGELFF	TGTGCCAGCAGCTCCCCCCTTGGGACCGGGGAGCTGTTTTTT
TRBD2	NA	TRBV19	TRBJ2-1	CASSIVGTSGYNEQFF	TGTGCCAGTAGTATAGTTGGGACTAGCGGATACAATGAGCAGTTCTTC
TRBD2	NA	TRBV20-1	TRBJ2-7	CSARPSGSLHEQYF	TGCAGTGCTAGGCCTAGCGGGAGTCTCCACGAGCAGTACTTC
TRBD2	few	TRBV20-1	TRBJ2-3	CSARGEGPDTQYF	TGCAGTGCTCGCGGGGAGGGCCCGGATACGCAGTATTTT
TRBD1	few	TRBV5-6	TRBJ2-2	CASSAGQGSRELFF	TGTGCCAGCAGCGCGGGACAGGGAAGCAGGGAGCTGTTTTTT
TRBD1	NA	TRBV19	TRBJ1-3	CASRDRGNSGNTIYF	TGTGCCAGTAGAGACAGGGGGAACTCTGGAAACACCATATATTTT
NA	NA	TRBV30	TRBJ2-3	CAWSPPTADTQYF	TGTGCCTGGAGTCCGCCTACAGCAGATACGCAGTATTTT
TRBD2	NA	TRBV24-1	TRBJ2-1	CATSDQLAGGLGEQFF	TGTGCCACCAGTGACCAGCTAGCGGGGGGCCTTGGTGAGCAGTTCTTC
NA	NA	TRBV7-2	TRBJ2-3	CASSLGYTSTDTQCF	TGTGCCAGCAGCTTAGGGTATACTAGCACAGATACGCAGTGTTTT
NA	NA	TRBV5-1	TRBJ2-1	CASSWDTWDLTYNEQFF	TGCGCCAGCAGCTGGGACACGTGGGACTTAACCTACAATGAGCAGTTCTTC